These 27 T cell receptor beta chains originate from one sample sequenced in a study of shared clonotypes between healthy human individuals. Positively selected for CCR7, the CD45RO-negative cells used as naive CD8 cells excluded terminally differentiated effector memory CD45RA+ cells. Libraries were prepared by immunoSEQ multiplex PCR; TCRdb keeps only in-frame clonotypes and omits some of them. There are fewer than 1 million clones in the sample; about 96% occur only once, and about 0.22% lies in the top ten. Specimen: naive CD8+ T cells sorted from blood. The receptors derive from a man aged 25-45 years in good health.

The rearrangement uses TRBV27 and TRBJ1-5, with D possibly TRBD1 on 5 matching bases. CDR1 is MNHEY, CDR2 SMNVEV, per germline (reference sequence). The V and J ends lost 4 bases and 4 bases respectively, with 11 bases between them. The CDR3 covers 14 residues. As DNA, the CDR3 is TGTGCCAGCAGTTACCAGGGCGCGAATCAGCCCCAGCATTTT. Translation gives CASSYQGANQPQHF.

This clone has more than one count but fewer than ten. The CDR3 loop is CASSRGGRLYNEQFF. CDR3 sequence (DNA): TGTGCCAGCAGTCGGGGCGGGAGGTTGTACAATGAGCAGTTCTTC. The chain combines TRBV27 with TRBJ2-1, with 8 bases identical to TRBD2. The length of the CDR3 is 15 residues. Trimming removed 5 bases from V and 4 bases from J; junction bases left unmatched: 7. Per the germline V gene, CDR1 is MNHEY and CDR2 is SMNVEV (reference sequence).

DNA for the CDR3: TGTGCCAGCAGCTTAGGTGATCCCGGGGAGCTGTTTTTT. Translation gives CASSLGDPGELFF. The J gene is TRBJ2-2, the V gene TRBV7-8; D call uncertain. CDR3 length: 13 amino acids. In germline, CDR1 is SGHVS, CDR2 FQNEAQ. V was pared by 1 base and J by 6 bases, with 6 bases between. The full variable domain, rest sourced from reference TRBV7-8 and TRBJ2-2, is GAGVSQSPRYKVAKRGQDVALRCDPISGHVSLFWYQQALGQGPEFLTYFQNEAQLDKSGLPSDRFFAERPEGSVSTLKIQRTQQEDSAVYLCASSLGDPGELFFGEGSRLTVL.

J is TRBJ1-5 and V is TRBV28, with D unresolved. Deletions cut 3 bases from V and 0 bases from J, with 21 bases between. Per germline, CDR1 MDHEN and CDR2 SYDVKM. The CDR3 spans 19 residues. The CDR3 is CASSFRAKETDDSNQPQHF. CDR3 in DNA: TGTGCCAGCAGTTTTCGAGCGAAAGAGACGGACGATAGCAATCAGCCCCAGCATTTT.

This clone was seen only once. The V gene is TRBV29-1, the J gene TRBJ2-7; 13 nucleotides align to TRBD2. Germline values: CDR1 SQVTM, CDR2 ANQGSEA. The CDR3 totals 15 residues. J gave up 7 bases and V 4 bases, and 10 bases lay outside the gene matches. This CDR3 is CSVGRTSGSVGEQYF. CDR3 sequence (DNA): TGCAGCGTTGGCAGGACTAGCGGGAGTGTGGGGGAGCAGTACTTC.

V usage is TRBV27 and J usage is TRBJ2-7, with D possibly matching TRBD2 (5 bases). CDR3 length equals 14 residues. Trimming stripped 8 bases from V and 2 bases from J, with 16 bases between. The V gene's germline CDR1 is MNHEY and CDR2 SMNVEV (reference sequence). CDR3 in amino acids: CASGGFDYTYEQYF. DNA for the CDR3: TGTGCCAGCGGCGGCTTCGACTACACCTACGAGCAGTACTTC.

The chain joins TRBV5-4 to TRBJ2-7; TRBD1 is a possible D gene (5 bases). The V gene lost 0 bases and the J gene lost 4 bases, with 11 bases spanning the gap. The length of the CDR3 is 14 residues. Germline CDR1 is SGHNT and CDR2 is YYREEE (reference sequence). This CDR3 reads CASSLAGGAYEQYF. CDR3 in DNA: TGTGCCAGCAGCTTGGCGGGTGGGGCGTACGAGCAGTACTTC.

The chain couples TRBV19 to TRBJ2-3, with TRBD2 identical over 10 bases. The CDR3 spans 14 residues. V trimming: 6 bases; J trimming: 7 bases; junction bases outside the gene matches: 7. Germline lookup yields CDR1 LNHDA and CDR2 SQIVND (reference sequence). The CDR3 is CASRHLAGGYTQYF. The CDR3 DNA sequence: TGTGCCAGTAGACACTTAGCGGGAGGCTATACGCAGTATTTT.

The chain recombines TRBV7-8 with TRBJ1-2; TRBD1 might be the D (5 bases). The CDR3 runs 14 residues. Trimming shortened V by 1 base and J by 4 bases, and 10 bases separated the two germline ends. Germline-derived CDR1 and CDR2 are SGHVS and FQNEAQ. CDR3 in DNA: TGTGCCAGCAGCTTAGGATCAGGGAGCTATGGCTACACCTTC. This encodes CASSLGSGSYGYTF.

The chain combines TRBV13 with TRBJ2-2; 9 bases align to TRBD1. The CDR3 covers 16 residues. Germline loops: CDR1 PRHDT, CDR2 FYEKMQ (reference sequence). The J segment lost 6 bases and the V segment lost 4 bases, leaving 9 bases of the junction unmatched. The CDR3 nucleotides read TGTGCCAGCAGCTCTCCCGGGACAGGGCTTCCCGGGGAGCTGTTTTTT. This gives the protein CASSSPGTGLPGELFF.

This rearrangement joins TRBV27 to TRBJ2-7; 12 bases map to TRBD2. With V trimmed by 8 bases and J by 3 bases, 5 bases remained unmatched. Looked up from germline, CDR1 is MNHEY and CDR2 is SMNVEV (reference sequence). This CDR3 spans 14 amino acids. Written as DNA, the CDR3 is TGTGCCAGCGGACTAGCGGGGTATATCTACGAGCAGTACTTC. Translated, it gives CASGLAGYIYEQYF.

The genes are TRBV4-1 and TRBJ2-4, with a possible D match to TRBD2 (7 bases). The CDR3 consists of 17 residues. The germline gives CDR1 MGHRA, CDR2 YSYEKL. The germline V and J ends were trimmed by 0 bases and 1 base, with 13 bases remaining between them. The CDR3 loop is CASSQEPPGGAKNIQYF. CDR3 DNA sequence: TGCGCCAGCAGCCAAGAGCCCCCGGGGGGCGCCAAAAACATTCAGTACTTC.

The CDR3 spells CASSVGDRENIQYF. For the CDR3, the DNA is TGTGCCAGCAGCGTAGGAGACAGGGAAAACATTCAGTACTTC. The rearrangement links TRBV9 to TRBJ2-4; 7 positions match TRBD1. The CDR3 runs to 14 residues. V was clipped by 0 bases and J by 5 bases; unmatched bases: 2. CDR1 is SGDLS, CDR2 YYNGEE, per germline.

V and J are TRBV27 and TRBJ2-2; 9 positions match TRBD1. V was pared by 6 bases and J by 7 bases, with 9 bases of the junction left unmatched. The length of the CDR3 is 15 residues. CDR1 is MNHEY and CDR2 is SMNVEV in the germline V gene (reference sequence). The CDR3 loop reads CASSPLDRGDGELFF. The CDR3 DNA sequence: TGTGCCAGCAGCCCTTTGGACAGGGGTGACGGGGAGCTGTTTTTT.

The V and J genes are TRBV27 and TRBJ2-3, with D uncertain. Trimming removed 3 bases at V and 4 bases at J, with 11 bases between. CDR1 and CDR2 from the germline V gene are MNHEY and SMNVEV (reference sequence). CDR3 length equals 14 residues. For the CDR3, the DNA is TGTGCCAGCAGTTTGGTTGCCACCCCAGATACGCAGTATTTT. Translation gives CASSLVATPDTQYF.

V and J are TRBV28 and TRBJ2-7; 7 bases align to TRBD2. Trimming at V came to 5 bases and at J to 3 bases, leaving 16 bases not matched to a gene. The CDR3 runs 17 residues. The germline CDR1 and CDR2 sequences are MDHEN and SYDVKM. Here the CDR3 reads CASSTRQRGLEVYEQYF. The CDR3 DNA reads TGTGCCAGCAGTACCAGACAGCGGGGACTTGAGGTCTACGAGCAGTACTTC.

The chain employs TRBV15 and TRBJ2-2; 8 nucleotides match TRBD1. The length of the CDR3 is 17 residues. Germline V gene data show CDR1 as LNHNV and CDR2 as YYDKDF (reference sequence). V lost 5 bases to trimming and J lost 4 bases; unmatched junction nucleotides: 12. The CDR3 protein is CATSRERGQGATGELFF. CDR3 bases: TGTGCCACCAGCCGCGAAAGGGGGCAGGGGGCCACCGGGGAGCTGTTTTTT.

The genes are TRBV7-2 and TRBJ2-3; 9 bases agree with TRBD2. This CDR3 has 16 residues. Trimming cost V 5 bases and J 2 bases; bases outside gene matches: 8. Germline loops: CDR1 SGHTA, CDR2 FQGNSA. The CDR3 here is CASSTPTSGYTDTQYF. CDR3 DNA: TGTGCCAGCAGCACACCCACTAGCGGGTACACAGATACGCAGTATTTT. Complete variable domain (other parts from reference TRBV7-2 and TRBJ2-3): GAGVSQSPSNKVTEKGKDVELRCDPISGHTALYWYRQSLGQGLEFLIYFQGNSAPDKSGLPSDRFSAERTGGSVSTLTIQRTQQEDSAVYLCASSTPTSGYTDTQYFGPGTRLTVL.

V and J are TRBV27 and TRBJ2-7; perhaps TRBD1 as D (5 bases). CDR3 length equals 14 residues. CDR1 and CDR2 (germline): MNHEY, SMNVEV (reference sequence). Trimming shortened V by 4 bases and J by 5 bases, and 15 bases separated the two germline ends. CDR3 protein: CASSSDQGSHEQYF. The CDR3, as DNA: TGTGCCAGCAGTTCCGATCAGGGATCCCACGAGCAGTACTTC.

This clone was detected once. The chain employs TRBV27 and TRBJ2-7; TRBD2 matches 9 bases. This CDR3 region has 13 residues. With V trimmed by 10 bases and J by 4 bases, 8 bases remained unmatched. CDR1 MNHEY and CDR2 SMNVEV come from the germline V gene (reference sequence). CDR3 bases: TGTGCCACCGCGACTAGCGGAACTTACGAGCAGTACTTC. Its translation: CATATSGTYEQYF.

The gene calls are TRBV5-1 and TRBJ1-1; 7 bases line up with TRBD1. CDR1 SGHRS and CDR2 YFSETQ come from the germline V gene. The V and J ends lost 4 bases and 1 base, in that order; junction bases with no gene match: 4. CDR3 length: 14 residues. The CDR3: CASSMGQTNTEAFF. The CDR3 DNA reads TGCGCCAGCAGCATGGGACAGACGAACACTGAAGCTTTCTTT.

This chain links TRBV6-5 with TRBJ1-4, with 7 nucleotides matching TRBD1. J gave up 12 bases and V 6 bases, and 10 bases lay outside the gene matches. From germline, CDR1 is MNHEY and CDR2 SVGAGI. This CDR3 is built from 13 residues. CDR3 region: CASRDRDSWELFF. CDR3 DNA: TGTGCCAGCAGAGACAGGGACTCTTGGGAACTGTTTTTT.

The V call is TRBV29-1, the J call TRBJ2-7; D is possibly TRBD1 (5 bases). The ends were cut back, 3 bases at V and 4 bases at J, with 13 bases in the middle. CDR3 size: 13 residues. CDR1 SQVTM and CDR2 ANQGSEA come from the germline V gene. CDR3 bases: TGCAGCGTTGAGTCTGGGGCTGAATACGAGCAGTACTTC. Encoded protein: CSVESGAEYEQYF.

This chain links TRBV15 with TRBJ2-7, with 9 bases matching TRBD1. The CDR3 is 15 residues long. V lost 5 bases and J lost 2; bases outside the gene matches: 7. CDR1 is LNHNV and CDR2 is YYDKDF in the germline V gene (reference sequence). The CDR3 loop reads CATSLGRTGAYEQYF. For the CDR3, the DNA is TGTGCCACCAGCCTCGGGCGGACAGGGGCCTACGAGCAGTACTTC.

This chain uses TRBV27 with TRBJ1-2; possible D gene TRBD1, 6 bases. V dropped 3 bases and J dropped 6 bases, with 20 bases sitting between them. CDR3 length: 16 amino acids. Germline V CDR1 and CDR2: MNHEY, SMNVEV (reference sequence). The CDR3 nucleotides read TGTGCCAGCAGTTTTAAGGCTGCAGGAGGGGGTGATGGCTACACCTTC. Protein sequence: CASSFKAAGGGDGYTF.

The chain uses TRBV7-6 and TRBJ1-1; TRBD1 agrees at 7 bases. Germline lookup yields CDR1 SGHVS and CDR2 FNYEAQ. Trimming took 5 bases from V and 1 from J; bases not matched to a gene: 7. CDR3 size: 15 residues. This CDR3 is CASSRTGTENTEAFF. The CDR3 bases are TGTGCCAGCAGCCGAACCGGGACAGAGAACACTGAAGCTTTCTTT.

V is TRBV5-8 and J is TRBJ2-2; the D call may be TRBD1 or TRBD2 (7 bases each). Germline V gene data show CDR1 as SGHTS and CDR2 as YDEGEE. The ends were cut back, 4 bases at V and 2 bases at J, with 18 bases in the middle. This CDR3 region has 17 residues. CDR3 nucleotides: TGTGCCAGCAGCCCAGGCCCAGGGGGGGCTAACACCGGGGAGCTGTTTTTT. Translated, it gives CASSPGPGGANTGELFF.